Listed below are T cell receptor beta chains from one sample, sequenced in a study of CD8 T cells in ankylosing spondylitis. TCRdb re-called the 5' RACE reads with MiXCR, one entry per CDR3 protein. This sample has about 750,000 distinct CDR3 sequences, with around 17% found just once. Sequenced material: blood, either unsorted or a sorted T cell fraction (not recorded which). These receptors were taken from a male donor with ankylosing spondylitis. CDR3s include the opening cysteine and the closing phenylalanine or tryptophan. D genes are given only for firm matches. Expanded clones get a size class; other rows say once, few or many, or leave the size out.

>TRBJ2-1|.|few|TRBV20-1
TGCAGTGCTAGAAAGCCCTCGAGCAATGAGCAGTTCTTC
CSARKPSSNEQFF
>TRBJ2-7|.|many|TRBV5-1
TGCGCCAGCAGCCAAGTGGTATGGCCCTCGGGTGAGCAGTACTTC
CASSQVVWPSGEQYF
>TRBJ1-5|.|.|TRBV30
TGTGCCTGGAGTACAGGACCCAATCAGCCCCAGCATTTT
CAWSTGPNQPQHF
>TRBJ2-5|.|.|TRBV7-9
TGTGCCAGCAGCCCCCGGCCCCCGGCGGGGGAGACCCAGTACTTC
CASSPRPPAGETQYF
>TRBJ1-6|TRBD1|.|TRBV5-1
TGCGCCAGCACGGGACAGGGGCCAAATTCACCCCTCCACTTT
CASTGQGPNSPLHF
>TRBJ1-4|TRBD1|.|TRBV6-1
TGTGCCAGCAGTGCCCAGGACAGGCTTAATGAAAAACTGTTTTTT
CASSAQDRLNEKLFF
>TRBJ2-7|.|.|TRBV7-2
TGTGCCAGCAGCAACGGAACAGGGTTCTACGAGCAGTACTTC
CASSNGTGFYEQYF
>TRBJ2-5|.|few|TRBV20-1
TGCAGTGCTAGCCCTATGAGGGTATCTCGGGAGACCCAGTACTTC
CSASPMRVSRETQYF
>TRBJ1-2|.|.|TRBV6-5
TGTGCCAGCAGCTCACTCCGGGACATCTATGGCTACACCTTC
CASSSLRDIYGYTF
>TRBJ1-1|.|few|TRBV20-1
TGCAGTGCTAGCAACCAAGGCCTACCCCCGAACACTGAAGCTTTCTTT
CSASNQGLPPNTEAFF
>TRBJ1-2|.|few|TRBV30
TGTGCCTGGAAGCGAACCTATGGCTACACCTTC
CAWKRTYGYTF
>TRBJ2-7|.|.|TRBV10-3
TGTGCCATCAGTGATTTGGGGTGGGAGCAGTACTTC
CAISDLGWEQYF
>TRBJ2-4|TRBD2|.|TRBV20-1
TGCAGTGCCCGGCCAATAAAGGGGCGGGAGACCAAAAACATTCAGTACTTC
CSARPIKGRETKNIQYF
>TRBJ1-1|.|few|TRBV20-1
TGCAGTGCCGTAATCGGGAACATGAACACTGAAGCTTTCTTT
CSAVIGNMNTEAFF
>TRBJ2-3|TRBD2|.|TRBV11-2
TGTGCCAGCAGCTTAGTATCCTTGGTAGCGGGAGATACGCAGTATTTT
CASSLVSLVAGDTQYF
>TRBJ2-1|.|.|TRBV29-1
TGCAGCGTTGCGTCCGATTACAATGAGCAGTTCTTC
CSVASDYNEQFF
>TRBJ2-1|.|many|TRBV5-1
TGCGCCAGCAGCCCCTTGGGGGCCTACAATGAGCAGTTCTTC
CASSPLGAYNEQFF
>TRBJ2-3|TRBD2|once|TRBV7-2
TGTGCCAGCAGCAGACTAGCGGCCCCCCTGGCGAATACGCAGTATTTT
CASSRLAAPLANTQYF
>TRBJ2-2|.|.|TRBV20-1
TGCAGTGCTCCTCTGGATACCGGGGAGCTGTTTTTT
CSAPLDTGELFF
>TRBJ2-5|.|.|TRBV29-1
TGCAGCGTAGGCATACAAGAGACCCAGTACTTC
CSVGIQETQYF
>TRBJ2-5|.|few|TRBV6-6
TGTGCCAGCAGTACCGACCTCGTAGGGACCCAGTACTTC
CASSTDLVGTQYF
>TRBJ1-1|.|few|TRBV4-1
TGCGCCAGCAGCCCGGGATGGGACCGGGCTTTCTTT
CASSPGWDRAFF
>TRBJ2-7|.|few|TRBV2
TGTGCCAGCAGTGATAGCTACATCGGCTCCTACGAGCAGTACTTC
CASSDSYIGSYEQYF
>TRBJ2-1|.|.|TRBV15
TGTGCCACCAGCAGAGATCGTTTTAGGGAGCGAAGAAATGAGCAGTTCTTC
CATSRDRFRERRNEQFF
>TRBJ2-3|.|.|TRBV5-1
TGCGCCAGCAGCATGGGAGATTCTGCCACAGATACGCAGTATTTT
CASSMGDSATDTQYF